The 10 T cell receptor beta chains given below trace back to one sample, sequenced in a study of T cells in Graves' hyperthyroidism and ophthalmopathy. Amplification yielded TCR beta CDR3 regions, with RNA transcripts as the source. Initially, a first-round RT-PCR of the TCR CDR3 employed the HTBI primer set. One entry per CDR3 protein, called by TCRdb with MiXCR from the multiplex PCR reads. This table holds around 340,000 distinct CDR3 sequences, 15% to 20% found once. Sequenced input: blood. The source of these receptors is a woman aged 40 to 50 with Graves' ophthalmopathy.

This clonotype was seen at least ten times. CDR3 in amino acids: CASSFGSASSYEQYF. The DNA for the CDR3 is TGTGCCAGCAGTTTCGGGAGCGCTAGCTCCTACGAGCAGTACTTC. The chain employs TRBV6-5 and TRBJ2-7; maybe TRBD2 (6 bases). The CDR3 contains 15 residues. CDR1 and CDR2 from the germline V gene are MNHEY and SVGAGI. Between the trimmed V and J ends, which lost 4 bases and 0 bases, there was a span of 13 bases.

There are many counts of this clonotype. The chain recombines TRBV30 with TRBJ1-2, with D maybe TRBD1 (6 bases). Per the germline V gene, CDR1 is GTSNPN and CDR2 is SVGIG (reference sequence). CDR3 length: 16 amino acids. V was clipped by 3 bases and J by 4 bases, with 21 bases between them. CDR3 region: CAWRAIKQDRIYGYTF. The CDR3 region has the DNA TGTGCCTGGAGGGCTATCAAACAAGACAGGATCTATGGCTACACCTTC.

This clonotype has a count of ten or more. The rearrangement uses TRBV20-1 and TRBJ1-2; the D gene is possibly TRBD1 (6 bases). This CDR3 has 16 residues. Germline V gene sequence: CDR1 DFQATT, CDR2 SNEGSKA (reference sequence). V was trimmed by 5 bases and J by 3 bases, leaving 22 bases between them. CDR3: CSAWDTGTFSHYGYTF. The CDR3 DNA sequence: TGCAGTGCTTGGGATACAGGGACTTTCAGCCACTATGGCTACACCTTC.

The V call is TRBV6-5, the J call TRBJ1-5; no definite D call. The V gene lost 2 bases and the J gene lost 3 bases, with 8 bases spanning the gap. This CDR3 is built from 14 residues. Per the germline V gene, CDR1 is MNHEY and CDR2 is SVGAGI. This CDR3 reads CASSYGQYNQPQHF. The CDR3, as DNA: TGTGCCAGCAGTTACGGGCAGTACAATCAGCCCCAGCATTTT.

This clonotype was picked up many times. J is TRBJ2-3 and V is TRBV11-3; no firm D call. Trimming took 1 base from V and 0 from J, leaving 5 bases between them. Germline V CDR1 and CDR2: SGHNT, YENEEA. The CDR3 sequence is 14 residues long. The CDR3 protein is CASSLGASTDTQYF. The DNA of the CDR3 is TGTGCCAGCAGCTTAGGGGCGAGCACAGATACGCAGTATTTT.

This clonotype was recorded many times. V and J are TRBV20-1 and TRBJ2-6, with TRBD2 identical over 10 bases. After removal of 4 bases from V and 0 bases from J, the junction contained 0 bases not matched to a gene. Germline V gives CDR1 DFQATT, CDR2 SNEGSKA (reference sequence). This CDR3 has 15 amino acids. As DNA, the CDR3 is TGCAGTGCTACTAGCGGGAGCTCTGGGGCCAACGTCCTGACTTTC. It encodes CSATSGSSGANVLTF.

V usage is TRBV11-2 and J usage is TRBJ2-3, with TRBD2 matching 11 bases. CDR1 is SGHAT, CDR2 FQNNGV, per germline. The length of the CDR3 is 16 residues. With V trimmed by 1 base and J by 7 bases, 7 bases remained unmatched. The DNA for the CDR3 is TGTGCCAGCAGCTTAGGTAGCGGGAGGGCCAGATATACGCAGTATTTT. Protein: CASSLGSGRARYTQYF.

The chain combines TRBV12-3 or TRBV12-4 with TRBJ2-5; possible D gene TRBD1, 6 bases. This CDR3 is 14 amino acids long. V was trimmed by 7 bases and J by 9 bases, leaving 21 bases between them. DNA of the CDR3: TGTGCCAGCAAAGAGCAGGGGAATTCGGAGTCCCAGTACTTC. Amino acid sequence: CASKEQGNSESQYF.

CDR3 region: CASSSSGRNRYEQYF. CDR3 bases: TGTGCCAGCAGCTCCTCCGGACGGAACCGGTACGAGCAGTACTTC. V is TRBV6-2 or TRBV6-3 and J is TRBJ2-7; D remains unclear. The CDR3 has 15 amino acids. V lost 6 bases and J lost 4, with 19 bases in between. The germline V gene encodes CDR1 MNHEY and CDR2 SVGEGT.

This clonotype was detected ten times or more. The chain links TRBV15 to TRBJ1-3, with unresolved D. The V and J ends lost 3 bases and 0 bases respectively, with 9 bases between them. The CDR3 extends over 15 amino acids. From germline, CDR1 is LNHNV and CDR2 YYDKDF (reference sequence). The CDR3 nucleotides read TGTGCCACCAGCAGGGACGGGGACTCTGGAAACACCATATATTTT. Its translation is CATSRDGDSGNTIYF. Full variable domain (remainder filled in from reference TRBV15 and TRBJ1-3): DAMVIQNPRYQVTQFGKPVTLSCSQTLNHNVMYWYQQKSSQAPKLLFHYYDKDFNNEADTPDNFQSRRPNTSFCFLDIRSPGLGDTAMYLCATSRDGDSGNTIYFGEGSWLTVV.